Shown below are 14 T cell receptor beta chains from a single sample sequenced in a study of PD-1 blockade in mismatch repair-deficient tumors. Produced via immunoSEQ multiplex PCR; TCRdb's table is partial and in-frame only. The profile covers 100,000 or so clones, with over 65% appearing a single time and 6.3% taken by the ten largest. Sample: peripheral blood, taken roughly 36 weeks after starting pembrolizumab. These receptors all come from an adult with mismatch repair-deficient cancer.

The J gene is TRBJ2-7, the V gene TRBV11-1; the match to TRBD1 covers 9 bases. The CDR3 loop spans 14 amino acids. With 6 bases clipped from V and 3 bases from J, the junction kept 6 bases outside the gene matches. Looked up from germline, CDR1 is SGHAT and CDR2 is FQDESV (reference sequence). The CDR3 DNA reads TGTGCCAGCAGTTTTGACAGGGGGGACTACGAGCAGTACTTC. Translation gives CASSFDRGDYEQYF. The whole variable domain, filled in from reference TRBV11-1 and TRBJ2-7, reads EAEVAQSPRYKITEKSQAVAFWCDPISGHATLYWYRQILGQGPELLVQFQDESVVDDSQLPKDRFSAERLKGVDSTLKIQPAELGDSAMYLCASSFDRGDYEQYFGPGTRLTVT.

The chain uses TRBV11-3 and TRBJ2-7; TRBD2 aligns across 9 bases. Germline V lookup: CDR1 SGHNT, CDR2 YENEEA. J gave up 4 bases and V 0 bases, and 7 bases lay outside the gene matches. The CDR3 length is 16 residues. The DNA of the CDR3 is TGTGCCAGCAGCTTAGAAAGGGCGGGAGGGCCGTACGAGCAGTACTTC. Amino acid sequence: CASSLERAGGPYEQYF.

J is TRBJ1-1 and V is TRBV7-6; 9 positions agree with TRBD1. There are 16 residues in the CDR3. V was clipped by 4 bases and J by 5 bases; unmatched bases: 11. Per the germline V gene, CDR1 is SGHVS and CDR2 is FNYEAQ. Written as DNA, the CDR3 is TGTGCCAGCAGCTCCTTTGAGGACAGGGGATGGACTGAAGCTTTCTTT. Translation: CASSSFEDRGWTEAFF. Drawing the rest from reference TRBV7-6 and TRBJ1-1, the complete variable domain is GAGVSQSPRYKVTKRGQDVALRCDPISGHVSLYWYRQALGQGPEFLTYFNYEAQQDKSGLPNDRFSAERPEGSISTLTIQRTEQRDSAMYRCASSSFEDRGWTEAFFGQGTRLTVV.

The chain is built from TRBV5-1 and TRBJ2-7; D not certain. This CDR3 contains 12 residues. CDR1 SGHRS and CDR2 YFSETQ come from the germline V gene. V was clipped by 0 bases and J by 9 bases, with 10 bases between them. The CDR3 spells CASSLEGPGQYF. The CDR3 DNA follows: TGCGCCAGCAGCTTGGAAGGGCCCGGGCAGTACTTC. Drawing the rest from reference TRBV5-1 and TRBJ2-7, the complete variable domain is KAGVTQTPRYLIKTRGQQVTLSCSPISGHRSVSWYQQTPGQGLQFLFEYFSETQRNKGNFPGRFSGRQFSNSRSEMNVSTLELGDSALYLCASSLEGPGQYFGPGTRLTVT.

The V call is TRBV2, the J call TRBJ1-5; D is undetermined. The germline V gene has CDR1 SNHLY and CDR2 FYNNEI. The V gene lost 3 bases and the J gene lost 1 base, with 16 bases spanning the gap. The CDR3 consists of 17 residues. In DNA, the CDR3 is TGTGCCAGCAGTGACGCGGCTTACAGTTTCAGCAATCAGCCCCAGCATTTT. This gives the protein CASSDAAYSFSNQPQHF.

This clone has a single count. The chain couples TRBV6-6 to TRBJ2-1, with TRBD2 matching 7 bases. Germline V gene lookup returns CDR1 MNHNY and CDR2 SVGAGI (reference sequence). The J segment lost 0 bases and the V segment lost 7 bases, leaving 3 bases of the junction unmatched. The CDR3 contains 14 residues. CDR3: CASNGGSSYNEQFF. The CDR3 nucleotides read TGTGCCAGCAATGGCGGGAGCTCCTACAATGAGCAGTTCTTC.

This rearrangement joins TRBV11-2 to TRBJ2-1, with D hard to call. With 2 bases removed from V and 6 bases from J, the gap between germline ends came to 8 bases. This CDR3 is built from 13 residues. Germline V gives CDR1 SGHAT, CDR2 FQNNGV. CDR3 bases: TGTGCCAGCAGCTTAAGCGACGTCAATGAGCAGTTCTTC. Its protein is CASSLSDVNEQFF.

J is TRBJ2-7 and V is TRBV7-8, with TRBD2 as a possible D gene (7 bases). Germline CDR1 and CDR2: SGHVS and FQNEAQ. Deletions cut 5 bases from V and 3 bases from J, with 14 bases between. The CDR3 covers 14 residues. CDR3 nucleotide sequence: TGTGCCAGCAGCCCGGGGGGCTCCATCTACGAGCAGTACTTC. It codes for CASSPGGSIYEQYF.

The chain uses TRBV18 and TRBJ2-5; 8 bases are shared with TRBD1. The trim removed 3 bases at V and 4 bases at J, leaving 4 bases unmatched. CDR3 length: 14 residues. In germline, CDR1 is KGHSH, CDR2 LQKENI. Written as DNA, the CDR3 is TGTGCCAGCTCACCTCGACAGGGGAGAGAGACCCAGTACTTC. It specifies CASSPRQGRETQYF.

This chain joins TRBV6-5 and TRBJ1-2; D is uncertain. This CDR3 has 14 residues. Trimming stripped 0 bases from V and 7 bases from J, with 12 bases between. Germline V gives CDR1 MNHEY, CDR2 SVGAGI. DNA of the CDR3: TGTGCCAGCAGTTACTCTCCTGGCCTGGGTGGCTACACCTTC. Translated: CASSYSPGLGGYTF.

J is TRBJ2-2 and V is TRBV6-1, with D perhaps TRBD2 (5 bases). The CDR3 is 15 amino acids. The germline gives CDR1 MNHNS, CDR2 SASEGT. Trimming cost V 6 bases and J 1 base, with 12 bases left between them. CDR3 protein: CASRRAGENTGELFF. In DNA form, the CDR3 reads TGTGCCAGCAGGAGGGCCGGGGAGAACACCGGGGAGCTGTTTTTT.

The chain is built from TRBV7-3 and TRBJ2-1; 10 bases line up with TRBD2. This CDR3 is 15 amino acids long. Trimming at V came to 1 base and at J to 7 bases, leaving 4 bases not matched to a gene. Germline V gene lookup returns CDR1 SGHTA and CDR2 FQGTGA. CDR3 bases: TGTGCCAGCAGCTTAATGCCTAGCGGGAGAAATGAGCAGTTCTTC. Translated: CASSLMPSGRNEQFF.

The table lists this clone with a few counts. This rearrangement joins TRBV28 to TRBJ2-1; 8 positions agree with TRBD2. The CDR3 contains 22 residues. The V and J ends lost 3 bases and 4 bases, in that order; junction bases with no gene match: 26. The germline CDR1 and CDR2 sequences are MDHEN and SYDVKM. The CDR3 bases are TGTGCCAGCAGTTTTAAGGCCAGTCCGGTATCTAGCGGGCGATGGAGTTACAATGAGCAGTTCTTC. Its translation: CASSFKASPVSSGRWSYNEQFF.

The gene calls are TRBV10-1 and TRBJ2-3, with D possibly TRBD1 on 6 matching bases. With 6 bases removed from V and 6 bases from J, the gap between germline ends came to 19 bases. This CDR3 is built from 15 residues. CDR1 is WNHNN, CDR2 SYGVQD, per germline (reference sequence). The CDR3 loop is CASSKSTFDRDTQYF. The CDR3 DNA sequence: TGCGCCAGCAGCAAGAGTACCTTTGACAGGGATACGCAGTATTTT.